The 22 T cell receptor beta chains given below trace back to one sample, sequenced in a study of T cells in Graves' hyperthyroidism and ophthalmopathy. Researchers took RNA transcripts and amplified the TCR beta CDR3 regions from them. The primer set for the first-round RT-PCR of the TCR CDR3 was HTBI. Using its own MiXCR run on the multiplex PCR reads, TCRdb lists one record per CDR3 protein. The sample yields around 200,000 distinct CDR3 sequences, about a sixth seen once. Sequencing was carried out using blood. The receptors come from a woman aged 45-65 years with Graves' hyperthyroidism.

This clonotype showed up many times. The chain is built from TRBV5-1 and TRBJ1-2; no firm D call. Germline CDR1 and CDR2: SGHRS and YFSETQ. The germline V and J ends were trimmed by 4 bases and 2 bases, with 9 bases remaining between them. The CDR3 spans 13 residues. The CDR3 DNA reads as TGCGCCAGCAGCCCACTAATGAACTATGGCTACACCTTC. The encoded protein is CASSPLMNYGYTF. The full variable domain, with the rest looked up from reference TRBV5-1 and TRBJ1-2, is KAGVTQTPRYLIKTRGQQVTLSCSPISGHRSVSWYQQTPGQGLQFLFEYFSETQRNKGNFPGRFSGRQFSNSRSEMNVSTLELGDSALYLCASSPLMNYGYTFGSGTRLTVV.

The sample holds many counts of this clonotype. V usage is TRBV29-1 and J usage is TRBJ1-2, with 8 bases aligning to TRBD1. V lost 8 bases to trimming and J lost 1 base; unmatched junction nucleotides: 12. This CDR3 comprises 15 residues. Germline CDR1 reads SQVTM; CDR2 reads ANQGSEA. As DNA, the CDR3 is TGCAGCTCAACGACAGGGGCCCACCATAACTATGGCTACACCTTC. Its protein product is CSSTTGAHHNYGYTF.

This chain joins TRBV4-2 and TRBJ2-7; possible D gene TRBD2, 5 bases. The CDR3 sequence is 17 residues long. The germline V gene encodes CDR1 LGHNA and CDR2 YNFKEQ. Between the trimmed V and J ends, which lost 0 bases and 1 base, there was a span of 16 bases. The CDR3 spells CASSQDVAQRPSYEQYF. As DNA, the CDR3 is TGTGCCAGCAGCCAAGATGTCGCCCAGCGGCCTTCCTACGAGCAGTACTTC.

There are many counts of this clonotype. The CDR3 DNA follows: TGTGCCAGTAGTCCTAGCGGAGCGGTATTCTATGGCTACACCTTC. Translated: CASSPSGAVFYGYTF. The V gene is TRBV19, the J gene TRBJ1-2; D unresolved. Trimming left V 5 bases short and J 4 bases short, with 17 bases between. Looked up from germline, CDR1 is LNHDA and CDR2 is SQIVND (reference sequence). CDR3 size: 15 residues.

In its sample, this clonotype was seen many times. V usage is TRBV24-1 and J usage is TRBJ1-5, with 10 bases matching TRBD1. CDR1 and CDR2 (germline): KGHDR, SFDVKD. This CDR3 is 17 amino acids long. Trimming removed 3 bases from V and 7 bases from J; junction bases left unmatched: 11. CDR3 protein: CATSDHSGTGVNQPQHF. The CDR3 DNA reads TGTGCCACCAGTGATCACTCCGGGACAGGGGTAAACCAGCCCCAGCATTTT.

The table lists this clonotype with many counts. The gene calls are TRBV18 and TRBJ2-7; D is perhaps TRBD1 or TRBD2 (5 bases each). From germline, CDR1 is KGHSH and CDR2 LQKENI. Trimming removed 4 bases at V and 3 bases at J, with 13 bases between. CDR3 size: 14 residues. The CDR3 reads CASSLRDGHYEQYF. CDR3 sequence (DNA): TGTGCCAGCTCACTCCGGGACGGTCACTACGAGCAGTACTTC. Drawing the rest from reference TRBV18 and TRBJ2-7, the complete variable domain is NAGVMQNPRHLVRRRGQEARLRCSPMKGHSHVYWYRQLPEEGLKFMVYLQKENIIDESGMPKERFSAEFPKEGPSILRIQQVVRGDSAAYFCASSLRDGHYEQYFGPGTRLTVT.

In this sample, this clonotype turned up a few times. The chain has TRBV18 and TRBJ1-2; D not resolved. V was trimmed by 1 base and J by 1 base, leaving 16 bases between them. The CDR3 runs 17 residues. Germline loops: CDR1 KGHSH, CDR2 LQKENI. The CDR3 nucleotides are TGTGCCAGCTCACCACATAGGAGAGGAGAGATTAACTATGGCTACACCTTC. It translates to CASSPHRRGEINYGYTF. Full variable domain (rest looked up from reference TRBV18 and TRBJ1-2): NAGVMQNPRHLVRRRGQEARLRCSPMKGHSHVYWYRQLPEEGLKFMVYLQKENIIDESGMPKERFSAEFPKEGPSILRIQQVVRGDSAAYFCASSPHRRGEINYGYTFGSGTRLTVV.

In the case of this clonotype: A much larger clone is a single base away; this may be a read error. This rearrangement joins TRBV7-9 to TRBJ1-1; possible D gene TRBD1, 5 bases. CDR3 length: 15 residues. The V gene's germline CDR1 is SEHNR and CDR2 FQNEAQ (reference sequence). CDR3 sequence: CASSLNSGQGIEASF. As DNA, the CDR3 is TGTGCCAGCAGCTTAAATTCTGGACAAGGTATTGAAGCTTCCTTT.

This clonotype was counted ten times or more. The DNA of the CDR3 is TGTGCCAGCAGTCAGGGCAGGGTCAGCTCCTACGAGCAGTACTTC. Protein product: CASSQGRVSSYEQYF. The chain is built from TRBV28 and TRBJ2-7; D perhaps matches TRBD1 (5 bases). The V end was cut by 5 bases, the J end by 0 bases, with 14 bases between. Germline CDR1 is MDHEN and CDR2 is SYDVKM. The CDR3 has 15 amino acids.

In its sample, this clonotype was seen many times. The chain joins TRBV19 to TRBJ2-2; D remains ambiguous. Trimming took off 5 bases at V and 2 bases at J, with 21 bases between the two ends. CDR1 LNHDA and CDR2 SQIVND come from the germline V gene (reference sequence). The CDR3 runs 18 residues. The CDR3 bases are TGTGCCAGTAGTTTCAGGCGAACGGTTCTGACAAACACCGGGGAGCTGTTTTTT. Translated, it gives CASSFRRTVLTNTGELFF.

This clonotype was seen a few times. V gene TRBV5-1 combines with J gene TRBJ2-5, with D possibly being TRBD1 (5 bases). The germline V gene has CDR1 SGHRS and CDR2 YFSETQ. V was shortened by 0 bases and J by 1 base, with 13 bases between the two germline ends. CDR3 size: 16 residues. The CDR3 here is CASSLGSQGTQETQYF. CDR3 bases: TGCGCCAGCAGCTTGGGCTCCCAGGGAACCCAAGAGACCCAGTACTTC.

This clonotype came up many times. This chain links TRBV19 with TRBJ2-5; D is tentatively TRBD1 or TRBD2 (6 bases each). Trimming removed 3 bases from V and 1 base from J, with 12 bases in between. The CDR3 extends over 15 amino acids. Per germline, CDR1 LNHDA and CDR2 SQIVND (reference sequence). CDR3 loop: CASSMGGDIQETQYF. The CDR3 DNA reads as TGTGCCAGTAGTATGGGCGGGGACATCCAAGAGACCCAGTACTTC.

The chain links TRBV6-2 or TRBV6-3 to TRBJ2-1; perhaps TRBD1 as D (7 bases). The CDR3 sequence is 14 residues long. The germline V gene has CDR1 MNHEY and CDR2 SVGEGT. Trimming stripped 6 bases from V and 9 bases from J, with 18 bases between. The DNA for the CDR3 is TGTGCCAGCAGACCCACGACAGGGACTGGTGAGCAGTTCTTC. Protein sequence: CASRPTTGTGEQFF.

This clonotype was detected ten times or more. The CDR3 sequence: CASSPGTRETQYF. The CDR3, as DNA: TGTGCCAGCAGTCCAGGGACACGGGAGACCCAGTACTTC. This chain uses TRBV27 with TRBJ2-5; TRBD1 might be the D (6 bases). The CDR3 has 13 amino acids. Germline V gene lookup returns CDR1 MNHEY and CDR2 SMNVEV (reference sequence). V was pared by 5 bases and J by 5 bases, with 12 bases between.

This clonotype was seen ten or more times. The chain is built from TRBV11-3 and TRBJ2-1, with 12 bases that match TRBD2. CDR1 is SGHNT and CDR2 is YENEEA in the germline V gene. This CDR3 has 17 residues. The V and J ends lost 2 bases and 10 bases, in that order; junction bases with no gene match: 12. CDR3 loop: CASSLRGTASGGAEQFF. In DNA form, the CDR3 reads TGTGCCAGCAGCTTAAGGGGGACGGCTAGCGGGGGGGCGGAGCAGTTCTTC.

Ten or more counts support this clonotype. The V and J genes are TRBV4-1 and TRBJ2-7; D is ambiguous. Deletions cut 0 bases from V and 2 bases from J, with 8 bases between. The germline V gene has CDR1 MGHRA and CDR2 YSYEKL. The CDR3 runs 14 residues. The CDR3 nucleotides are TGCGCCAGCAGCCAAGATATAGTGCCCTACGAGCAGTACTTC. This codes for CASSQDIVPYEQYF.

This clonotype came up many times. The CDR3 is CASKPRDGQETQYF. The CDR3 DNA sequence: TGTGCCAGCAAGCCACGGGACGGCCAAGAGACCCAGTACTTC. The chain has TRBV3-1 and TRBJ2-5, with D tentatively TRBD1 or TRBD2 (5 bases each). The CDR3 totals 14 residues. CDR1 LGHDT and CDR2 YNNKEL come from the germline V gene (reference sequence). The V end lost 7 bases, the J end lost 1 base, and 13 bases lay between the germline ends.

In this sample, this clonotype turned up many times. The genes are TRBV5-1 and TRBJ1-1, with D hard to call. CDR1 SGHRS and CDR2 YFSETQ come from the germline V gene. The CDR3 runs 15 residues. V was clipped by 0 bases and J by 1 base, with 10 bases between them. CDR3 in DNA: TGCGCCAGCAGCTTGGTTCCCGGACCGAACACTGAAGCTTTCTTT. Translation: CASSLVPGPNTEAFF.

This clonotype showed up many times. This CDR3 is CASSLTDNEQFF. CDR3 in DNA: TGCGCCAGCAGCTTGACGGACAATGAGCAGTTCTTC. The chain has TRBV5-1 and TRBJ2-1, with D uncertain. Germline lookup yields CDR1 SGHRS and CDR2 YFSETQ. V was trimmed by 1 base and J by 5 bases, leaving 4 bases between them. This CDR3 is built from 12 residues.

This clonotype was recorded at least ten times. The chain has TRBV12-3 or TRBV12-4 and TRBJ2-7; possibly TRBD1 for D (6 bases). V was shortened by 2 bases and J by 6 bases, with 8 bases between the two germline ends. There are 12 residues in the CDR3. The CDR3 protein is CASSLPRGEQYF. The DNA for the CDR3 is TGTGCCAGCAGTTTACCCAGGGGCGAGCAGTACTTC.

This chain's CDR3 is CASSGQGLVREPQHF. DNA of the CDR3: TGTGCCAGCAGTGGACAGGGGCTGGTGAGGGAGCCCCAGCATTTT. This chain uses TRBV2 with TRBJ1-5, with 8 bases matching TRBD1. The CDR3 length is 15 residues. The germline V gene has CDR1 SNHLY and CDR2 FYNNEI. V lost 4 bases, J lost 8 bases, and 10 bases stayed unmatched. The whole variable domain, remainder taken from reference TRBV2 and TRBJ1-5, is EPEVTQTPSHQVTQMGQEVILRCVPISNHLYFYWYRQILGQKVEFLVSFYNNEISEKSEIFDDQFSVERPDGSNFTLKIRSTKLEDSAMYFCASSGQGLVREPQHFGDGTRLSIL.

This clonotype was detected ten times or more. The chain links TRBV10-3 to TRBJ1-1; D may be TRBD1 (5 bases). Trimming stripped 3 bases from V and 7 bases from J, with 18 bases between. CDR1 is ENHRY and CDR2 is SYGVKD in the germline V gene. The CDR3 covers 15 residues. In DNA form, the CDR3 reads TGTGCCATCAGTGATACGAGGGGTTTTTTCGGTGAAGCTTTCTTT. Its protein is CAISDTRGFFGEAFF.